This TCR beta chain came from a study of blood T cell repertoires in COVID-19. Authors' data handling: Amplification of reference gene primers provided the estimated nucleated cell counts. Clones were read by immunoSEQ multiplex PCR, and TCRdb kept only the in-frame ones, dropping some. Clone size and the V and J calls come from that table; the DNA yielded D and trimming. Of 200,000 to 300,000 clones listed, 88% are singletons. Germline V gives CDR1 SGHRS, CDR2 YFSETQ. The ends were cut back, 6 bases at V and 7 bases at J, with 22 bases in the middle. The CDR3 loop spans 16 amino acids. What was sequenced was PBMCs or T cells enriched from blood (not recorded which). The TCR was taken from a woman aged 40 to 55 with acute COVID-19. The chain links TRBV5-1 to TRBJ2-2; D may be TRBD1 (6 bases). The DNA for the CDR3 is TGCGCCAGCAACCGGGACACCGGGGTAGGAGGCGGGGAGCTGTTTTTT. It codes for CASNRDTGVGGGELFF.